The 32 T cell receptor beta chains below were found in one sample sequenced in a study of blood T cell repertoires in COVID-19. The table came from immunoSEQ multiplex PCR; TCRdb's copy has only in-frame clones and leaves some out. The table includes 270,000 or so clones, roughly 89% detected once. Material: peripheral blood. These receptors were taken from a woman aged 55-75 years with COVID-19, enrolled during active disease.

The CDR3 nucleotides are TGTGCCAGCAGGCGGACAGCGGGGACAGATACGCAGTATTTT. It specifies CASRRTAGTDTQYF. V is TRBV2 and J is TRBJ2-3, with a possible D match to TRBD2 (7 bases). Trimming shortened V by 6 bases and J by 3 bases, and 13 bases separated the two germline ends. Germline CDR1 reads SNHLY; CDR2 reads FYNNEI. The CDR3 loop spans 14 amino acids.

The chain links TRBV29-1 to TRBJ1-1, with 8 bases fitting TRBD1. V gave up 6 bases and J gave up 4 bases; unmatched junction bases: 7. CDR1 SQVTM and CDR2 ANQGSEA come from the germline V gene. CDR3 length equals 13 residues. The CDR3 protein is CSVVQGVATEAFF. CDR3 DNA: TGCAGCGTAGTACAGGGGGTGGCCACTGAAGCTTTCTTT.

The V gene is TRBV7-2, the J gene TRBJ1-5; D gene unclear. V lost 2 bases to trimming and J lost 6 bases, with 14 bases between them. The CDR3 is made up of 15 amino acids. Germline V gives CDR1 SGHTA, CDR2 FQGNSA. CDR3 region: CASSLSAGIPQPQHF. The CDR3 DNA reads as TGTGCCAGCAGCTTATCGGCGGGGATACCTCAGCCCCAGCATTTT.

This CDR3 is CASAQGNTEAFF. Written as DNA, the CDR3 is TGTGCCAGCGCGCAGGGCAACACTGAAGCTTTCTTT. J is TRBJ1-1 and V is TRBV27, with D possibly being TRBD1 (5 bases). Germline CDR1 reads MNHEY; CDR2 reads SMNVEV (reference sequence). Trimming took 8 bases from V and 2 from J, leaving 9 bases between them. CDR3 size: 12 residues.

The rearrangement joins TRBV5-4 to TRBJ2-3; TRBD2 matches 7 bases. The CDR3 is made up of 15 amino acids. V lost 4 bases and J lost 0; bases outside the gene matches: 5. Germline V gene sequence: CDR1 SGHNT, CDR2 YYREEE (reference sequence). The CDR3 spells CASSLLATSTDTQYF. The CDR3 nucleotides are TGTGCCAGCAGCCTACTAGCGACTAGCACAGATACGCAGTATTTT. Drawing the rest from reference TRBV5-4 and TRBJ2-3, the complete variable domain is ETGVTQSPTHLIKTRGQQVTLRCSSQSGHNTVSWYQQALGQGPQFIFQYYREEENGRGNFPPRFSGLQFPNYSSELNVNALELDDSALYLCASSLLATSTDTQYFGPGTRLTVL.

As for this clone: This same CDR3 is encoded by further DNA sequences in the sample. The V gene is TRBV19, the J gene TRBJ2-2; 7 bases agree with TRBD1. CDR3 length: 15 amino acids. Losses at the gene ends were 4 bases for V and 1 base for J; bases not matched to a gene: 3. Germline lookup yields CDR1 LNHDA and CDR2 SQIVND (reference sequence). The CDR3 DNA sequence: TGTGCCAGTAGTACGTGGGACAGGAACACCGGGGAGCTGTTTTTT. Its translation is CASSTWDRNTGELFF.

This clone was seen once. This CDR3 is CASSFQGSTWNTEAFF. In nucleotides, the CDR3 is TGTGCCAGCAGCTTTCAGGGGTCCACCTGGAACACTGAAGCTTTCTTT. This chain uses TRBV5-4 with TRBJ1-1, with D tentatively TRBD1 (6 bases). From germline, CDR1 is SGHNT and CDR2 YYREEE (reference sequence). CDR3 length: 16 amino acids. Trimming pared 2 bases from V and 1 base from J, leaving 15 bases between.

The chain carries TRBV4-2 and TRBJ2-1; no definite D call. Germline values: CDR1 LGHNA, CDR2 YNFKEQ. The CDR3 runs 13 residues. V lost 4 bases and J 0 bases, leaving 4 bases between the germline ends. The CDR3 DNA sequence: TGTGCCAGCAGCCCGAGCTCCTACAATGAGCAGTTCTTC. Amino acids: CASSPSSYNEQFF.

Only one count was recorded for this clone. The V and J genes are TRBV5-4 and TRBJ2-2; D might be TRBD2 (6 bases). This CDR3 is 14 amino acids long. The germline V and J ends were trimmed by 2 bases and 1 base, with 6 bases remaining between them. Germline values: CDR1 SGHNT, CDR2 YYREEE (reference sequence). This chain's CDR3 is CASSLAGNTGELFF. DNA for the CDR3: TGTGCCAGCAGCTTAGCGGGGAACACCGGGGAGCTGTTTTTT.

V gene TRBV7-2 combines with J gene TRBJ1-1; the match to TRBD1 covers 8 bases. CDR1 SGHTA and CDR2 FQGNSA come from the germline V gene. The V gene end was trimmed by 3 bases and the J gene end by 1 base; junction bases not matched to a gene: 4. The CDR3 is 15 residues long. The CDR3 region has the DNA TGTGCCAGCAGCTTGGCAGGGGGCGGGAACACTGAAGCTTTCTTT. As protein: CASSLAGGGNTEAFF.

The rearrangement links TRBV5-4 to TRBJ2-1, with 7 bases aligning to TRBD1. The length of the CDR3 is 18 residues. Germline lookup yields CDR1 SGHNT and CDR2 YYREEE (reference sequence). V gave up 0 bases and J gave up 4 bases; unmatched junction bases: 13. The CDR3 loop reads CASSLEGDPGQPYNEQFF. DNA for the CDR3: TGTGCCAGCAGCTTGGAGGGGGACCCGGGACAGCCTTACAATGAGCAGTTCTTC.

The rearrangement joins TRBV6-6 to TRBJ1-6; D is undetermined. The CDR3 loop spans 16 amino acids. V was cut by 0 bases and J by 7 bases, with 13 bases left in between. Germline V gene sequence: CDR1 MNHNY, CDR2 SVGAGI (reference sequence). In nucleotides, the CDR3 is TGTGCCAGCAGTTACTCGCCCCAGGCGGGCAATTCACCCCTCCACTTT. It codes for CASSYSPQAGNSPLHF.

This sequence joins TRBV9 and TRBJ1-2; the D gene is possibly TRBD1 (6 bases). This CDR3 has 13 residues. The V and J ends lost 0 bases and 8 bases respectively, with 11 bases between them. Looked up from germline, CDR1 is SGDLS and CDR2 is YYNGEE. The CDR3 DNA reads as TGTGCCAGCAGCGTAGTGCCAGGGGTAGGCTACACCTTC. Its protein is CASSVVPGVGYTF.

In DNA form, the CDR3 reads TGTGCCAGCAGCTTAGACGGGAACACTGAAGCTTTCTTT. This gives the protein CASSLDGNTEAFF. This chain connects TRBV11-3 to TRBJ1-1; D is uncertain. V shed 0 bases and J shed 1 base, with 3 bases lying between them. Germline lookup yields CDR1 SGHNT and CDR2 YENEEA. CDR3 length: 13 residues.

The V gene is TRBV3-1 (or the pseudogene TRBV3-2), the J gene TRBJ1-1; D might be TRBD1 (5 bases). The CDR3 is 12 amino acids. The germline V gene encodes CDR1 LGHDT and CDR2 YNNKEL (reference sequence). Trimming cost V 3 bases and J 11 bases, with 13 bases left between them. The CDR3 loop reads CASSQVGGVAFF. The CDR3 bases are TGTGCCAGCAGCCAGGTCGGGGGTGTTGCTTTCTTT.

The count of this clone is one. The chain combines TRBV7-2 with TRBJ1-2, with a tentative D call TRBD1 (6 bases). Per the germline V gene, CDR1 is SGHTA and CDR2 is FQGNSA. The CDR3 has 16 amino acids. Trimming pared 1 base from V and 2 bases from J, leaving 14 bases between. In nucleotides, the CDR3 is TGTGCCAGCAGCTTAGTGGGGGGGGCAGACAACTATGGCTACACCTTC. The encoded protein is CASSLVGGADNYGYTF.

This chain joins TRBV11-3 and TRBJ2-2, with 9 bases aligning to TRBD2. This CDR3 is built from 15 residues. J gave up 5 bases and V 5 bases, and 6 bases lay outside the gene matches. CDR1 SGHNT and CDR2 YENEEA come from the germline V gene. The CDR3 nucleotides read TGTGCCAGCAGCCCGGGACTAGCAGTAACCGGGGAGCTGTTTTTT. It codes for CASSPGLAVTGELFF.

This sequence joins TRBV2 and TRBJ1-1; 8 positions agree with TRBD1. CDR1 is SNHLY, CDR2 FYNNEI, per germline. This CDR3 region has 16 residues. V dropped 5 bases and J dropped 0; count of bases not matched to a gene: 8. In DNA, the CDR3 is TGTGCCAGCAGTCCCGACAGGGGAGCGATGAACACTGAAGCTTTCTTT. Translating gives CASSPDRGAMNTEAFF.

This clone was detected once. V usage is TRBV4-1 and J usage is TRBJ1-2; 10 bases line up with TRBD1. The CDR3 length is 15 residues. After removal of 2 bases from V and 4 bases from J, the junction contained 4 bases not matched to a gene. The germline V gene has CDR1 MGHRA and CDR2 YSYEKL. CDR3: CASSQPRQGAYGYTF. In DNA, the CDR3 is TGCGCCAGCAGCCAACCCCGACAGGGGGCCTATGGCTACACCTTC.

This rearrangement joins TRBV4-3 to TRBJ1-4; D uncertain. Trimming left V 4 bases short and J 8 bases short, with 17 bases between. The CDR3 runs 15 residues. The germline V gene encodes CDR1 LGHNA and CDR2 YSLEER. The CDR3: CASSRLLDLGEKLFF. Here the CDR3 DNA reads TGCGCCAGCAGCCGCCTTCTCGACTTAGGAGAAAAACTGTTTTTT.

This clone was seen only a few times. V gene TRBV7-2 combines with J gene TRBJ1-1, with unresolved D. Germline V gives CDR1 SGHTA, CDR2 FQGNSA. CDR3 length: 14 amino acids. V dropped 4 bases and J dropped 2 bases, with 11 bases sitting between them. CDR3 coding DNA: TGTGCCAGCAGCTCGTGGGCCATAAACACTGAAGCTTTCTTT. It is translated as CASSSWAINTEAFF.

The CDR3 DNA reads TGTGCCAGCTCACCACGGGACAGTAACTCTGGAAACACCATATATTTT. It is translated as CASSPRDSNSGNTIYF. The chain uses TRBV18 and TRBJ1-3; 7 nucleotides align to TRBD1. This CDR3 region has 16 residues. CDR1 is KGHSH and CDR2 is LQKENI in the germline V gene. The V and J ends lost 1 base and 0 bases, in that order; junction bases with no gene match: 3.

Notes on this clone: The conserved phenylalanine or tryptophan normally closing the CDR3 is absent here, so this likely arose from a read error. Here the CDR3 reads CASSYSGGNTIYS. Here the CDR3 DNA reads TGTGCCAGCAGTTACTCAGGGGGAAACACCATATATTCT. The rearrangement joins TRBV6-5 to TRBJ1-3; D ambiguous. This CDR3 has 13 residues. CDR1 is MNHEY and CDR2 is SVGAGI in the germline V gene. V was trimmed by 0 bases and J by 4 bases, leaving 4 bases between them.

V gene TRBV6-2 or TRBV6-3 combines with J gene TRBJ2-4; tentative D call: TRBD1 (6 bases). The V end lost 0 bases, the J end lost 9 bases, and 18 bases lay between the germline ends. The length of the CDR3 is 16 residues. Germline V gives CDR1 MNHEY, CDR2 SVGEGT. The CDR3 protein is CASSYSSTTGWTIQYF. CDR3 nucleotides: TGTGCCAGCAGTTACTCGTCCACTACAGGGTGGACCATTCAGTACTTC.

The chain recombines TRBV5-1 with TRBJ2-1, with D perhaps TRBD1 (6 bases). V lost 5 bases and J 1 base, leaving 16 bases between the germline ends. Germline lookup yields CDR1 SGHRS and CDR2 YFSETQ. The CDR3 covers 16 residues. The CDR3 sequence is CASSPQNRDSYNEQFF. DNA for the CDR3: TGCGCCAGCAGTCCTCAAAACAGGGATTCCTACAATGAGCAGTTCTTC.

CDR3 nucleotides: TGTGCCAGTAGTATAGGGGGCAGCCTTCTCTATGGCTACACCTTC. Encoded protein: CASSIGGSLLYGYTF. This sequence joins TRBV19 and TRBJ1-2; possible D gene TRBD1, 5 bases. This CDR3 region has 15 residues. V was shortened by 1 base and J by 4 bases, with 13 bases between the two germline ends. Germline values: CDR1 LNHDA, CDR2 SQIVND (reference sequence).

The CDR3 loop is CSARKREGQYF. The CDR3 region has the DNA TGCAGTGCTAGAAAGAGGGAAGGGCAGTACTTC. The rearrangement uses TRBV20-1 and TRBJ2-7; D is perhaps TRBD2 (5 bases). V was shortened by 2 bases and J by 9 bases, with 11 bases between the two germline ends. In germline, CDR1 is DFQATT, CDR2 SNEGSKA (reference sequence). The CDR3 has 11 amino acids.

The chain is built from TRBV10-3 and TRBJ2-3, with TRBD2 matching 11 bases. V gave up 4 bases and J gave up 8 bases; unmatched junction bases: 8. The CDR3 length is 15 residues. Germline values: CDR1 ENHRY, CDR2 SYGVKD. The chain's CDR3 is CAISGVAGGRGTQYF. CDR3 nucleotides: TGTGCCATCAGTGGAGTAGCGGGGGGGCGTGGTACGCAGTATTTT.

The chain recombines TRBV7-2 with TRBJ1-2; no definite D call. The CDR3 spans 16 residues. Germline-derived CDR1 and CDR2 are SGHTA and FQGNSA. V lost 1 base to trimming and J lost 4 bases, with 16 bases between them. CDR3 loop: CASSLDHPAIPYGYTF. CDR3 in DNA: TGTGCCAGCAGCTTAGATCACCCTGCTATACCCTATGGCTACACCTTC.

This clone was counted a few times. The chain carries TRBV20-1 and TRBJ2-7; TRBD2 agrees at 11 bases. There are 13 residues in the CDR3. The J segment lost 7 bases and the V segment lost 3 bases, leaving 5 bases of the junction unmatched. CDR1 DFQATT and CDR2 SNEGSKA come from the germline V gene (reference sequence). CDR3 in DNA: TGCAGTGCTAGTGACCTAGCGGGGGGAGAGCAGTACTTC. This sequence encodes CSASDLAGGEQYF.

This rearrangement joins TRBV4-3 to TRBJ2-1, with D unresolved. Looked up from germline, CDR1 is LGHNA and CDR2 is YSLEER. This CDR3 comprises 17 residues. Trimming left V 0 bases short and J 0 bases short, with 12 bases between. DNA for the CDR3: TGCGCCAGCAGCCAAGATCAGCAGGTTCGCTCCTACAATGAGCAGTTCTTC. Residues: CASSQDQQVRSYNEQFF.

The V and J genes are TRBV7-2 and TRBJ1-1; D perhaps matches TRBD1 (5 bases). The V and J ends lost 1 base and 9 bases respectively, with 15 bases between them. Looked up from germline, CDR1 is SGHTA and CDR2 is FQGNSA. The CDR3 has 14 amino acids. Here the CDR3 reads CASSLGGRGVKAFF. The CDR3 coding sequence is TGTGCCAGCAGCTTAGGTGGCCGGGGGGTAAAAGCTTTCTTT.